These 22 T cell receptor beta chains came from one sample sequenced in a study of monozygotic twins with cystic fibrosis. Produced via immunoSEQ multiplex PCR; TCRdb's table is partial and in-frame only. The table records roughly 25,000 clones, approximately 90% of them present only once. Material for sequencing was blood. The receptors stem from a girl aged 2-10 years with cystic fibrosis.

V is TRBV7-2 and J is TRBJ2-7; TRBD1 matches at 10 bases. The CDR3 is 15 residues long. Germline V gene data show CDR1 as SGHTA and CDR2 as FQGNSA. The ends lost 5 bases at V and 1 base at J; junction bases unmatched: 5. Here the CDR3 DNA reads TGTGCCAGCAGCCCACCGGGACAGGGGTCCTACGAGCAGTACTTC. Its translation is CASSPPGQGSYEQYF.

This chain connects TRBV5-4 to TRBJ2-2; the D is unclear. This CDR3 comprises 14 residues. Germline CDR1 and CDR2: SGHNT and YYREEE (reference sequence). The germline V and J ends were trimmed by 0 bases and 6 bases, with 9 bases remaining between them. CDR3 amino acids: CASSLALLAGELFF. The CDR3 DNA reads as TGTGCCAGCAGCTTGGCCCTTCTTGCCGGGGAGCTGTTTTTT.

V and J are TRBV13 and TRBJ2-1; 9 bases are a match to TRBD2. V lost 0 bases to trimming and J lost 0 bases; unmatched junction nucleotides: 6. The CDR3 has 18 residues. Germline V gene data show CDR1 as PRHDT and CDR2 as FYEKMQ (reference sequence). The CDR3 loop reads CASSLGRGGLRSYNEQFF. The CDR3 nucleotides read TGTGCCAGCAGCTTAGGGCGGGGGGGCCTTCGCTCCTACAATGAGCAGTTCTTC. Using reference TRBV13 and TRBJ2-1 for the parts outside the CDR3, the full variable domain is AAGVIQSPRHLIKEKRETATLKCYPIPRHDTVYWYQQGPGQDPQFLISFYEKMQSDKGSIPDRFSAQQFSDYHSELNMSSLELGDSALYFCASSLGRGGLRSYNEQFFGPGTRLTVL.

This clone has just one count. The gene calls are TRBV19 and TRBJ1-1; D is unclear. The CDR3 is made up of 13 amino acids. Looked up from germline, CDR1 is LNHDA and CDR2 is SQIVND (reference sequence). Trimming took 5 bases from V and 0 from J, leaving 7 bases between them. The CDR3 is CASSLELNTEAFF. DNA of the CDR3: TGTGCCAGTAGTTTGGAACTGAACACTGAAGCTTTCTTT.

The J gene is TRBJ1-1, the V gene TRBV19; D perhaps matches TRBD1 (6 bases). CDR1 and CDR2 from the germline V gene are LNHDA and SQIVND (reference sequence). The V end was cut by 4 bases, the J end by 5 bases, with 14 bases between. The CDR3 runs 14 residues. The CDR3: CASSTPQGLTEAFF. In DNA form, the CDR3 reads TGTGCCAGTAGTACTCCACAGGGATTAACTGAAGCTTTCTTT.

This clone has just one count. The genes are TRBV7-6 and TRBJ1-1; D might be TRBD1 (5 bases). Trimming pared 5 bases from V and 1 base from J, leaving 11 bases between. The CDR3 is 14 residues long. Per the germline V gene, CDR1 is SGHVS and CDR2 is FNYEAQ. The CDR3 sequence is CASSQLTGNTEAFF. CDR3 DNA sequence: TGTGCCAGCAGCCAACTAACAGGGAACACTGAAGCTTTCTTT.

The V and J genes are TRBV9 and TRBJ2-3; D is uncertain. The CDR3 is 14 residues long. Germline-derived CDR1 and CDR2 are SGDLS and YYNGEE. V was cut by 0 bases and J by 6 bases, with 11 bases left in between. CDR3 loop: CASSVAPQEDTQYF. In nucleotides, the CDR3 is TGTGCCAGCAGCGTAGCCCCTCAAGAGGATACGCAGTATTTT.

The DNA of the CDR3 is TGTGCCAGTAGTATGAGACTAGCGGGGGGCACAGATACGCAGTATTTT. Translated: CASSMRLAGGTDTQYF. V usage is TRBV19 and J usage is TRBJ2-3; TRBD2 matches 12 bases. The CDR3 contains 16 residues. The ends lost 3 bases at V and 1 base at J; junction bases unmatched: 2. In germline, CDR1 is LNHDA, CDR2 SQIVND (reference sequence).

As DNA, the CDR3 is TGTGCCAGCAGCTTTATAGACAGGGACTATAATTCACCCCTCCACTTT. Its protein is CASSFIDRDYNSPLHF. The chain joins TRBV7-9 to TRBJ1-6; TRBD1 matches 7 bases. Trimming cost V 3 bases and J 3 bases; bases outside gene matches: 5. CDR1 is SEHNR, CDR2 FQNEAQ, per germline (reference sequence). The CDR3 covers 16 residues.

The CDR3, as DNA: TGTGCCAGCAGCCGTCGTCCGGGCGGCGGCTACACCTTC. Encoded protein: CASSRRPGGGYTF. The chain employs TRBV5-8 and TRBJ1-2; D remains ambiguous. CDR3 length equals 13 residues. Trimming removed 4 bases from V and 8 bases from J, with 15 bases in between. CDR1 and CDR2 (germline): SGHTS, YDEGEE.

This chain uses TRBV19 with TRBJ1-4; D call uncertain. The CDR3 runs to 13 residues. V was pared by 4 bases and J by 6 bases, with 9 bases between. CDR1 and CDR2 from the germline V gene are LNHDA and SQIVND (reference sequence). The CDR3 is CASSRAPDEKLFF. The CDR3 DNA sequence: TGTGCCAGTAGTAGGGCCCCAGATGAAAAACTGTTTTTT. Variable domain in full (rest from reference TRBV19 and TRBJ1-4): DGGITQSPKYLFRKEGQNVTLSCEQNLNHDAMYWYRQDPGQGLRLIYYSQIVNDFQKGDIAEGYSVSREKKESFPLTVTSAQKNPTAFYLCASSRAPDEKLFFGSGTQLSVL.

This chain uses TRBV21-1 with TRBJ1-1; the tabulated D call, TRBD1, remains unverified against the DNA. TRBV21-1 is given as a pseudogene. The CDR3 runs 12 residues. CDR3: CASSQGGTEAFF. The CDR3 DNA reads TGTGCCAGCAGCCAGGGGGGCACTGAAGCTTTCTTT.

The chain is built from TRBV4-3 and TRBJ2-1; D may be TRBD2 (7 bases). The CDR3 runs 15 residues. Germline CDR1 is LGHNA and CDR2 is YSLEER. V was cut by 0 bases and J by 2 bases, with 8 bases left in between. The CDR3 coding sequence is TGCGCCAGCAGCCAAGAGCGGGGGCCCTACAATGAGCAGTTCTTC. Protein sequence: CASSQERGPYNEQFF.

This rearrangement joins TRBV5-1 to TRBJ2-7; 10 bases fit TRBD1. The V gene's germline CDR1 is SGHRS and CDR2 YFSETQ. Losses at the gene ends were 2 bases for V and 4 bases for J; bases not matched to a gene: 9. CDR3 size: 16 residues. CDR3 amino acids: CASSLAWGQGRYEQYF. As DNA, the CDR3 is TGCGCCAGCAGCTTAGCGTGGGGACAGGGGAGGTACGAGCAGTACTTC.

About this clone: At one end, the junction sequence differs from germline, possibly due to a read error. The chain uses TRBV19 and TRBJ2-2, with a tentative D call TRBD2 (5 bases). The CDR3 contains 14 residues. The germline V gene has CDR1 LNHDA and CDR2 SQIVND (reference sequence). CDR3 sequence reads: CANSIEAAAGELFF. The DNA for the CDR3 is TGTGCCAATAGTATCGAAGCGGCGGCCGGGGAGCTGTTTTTT.

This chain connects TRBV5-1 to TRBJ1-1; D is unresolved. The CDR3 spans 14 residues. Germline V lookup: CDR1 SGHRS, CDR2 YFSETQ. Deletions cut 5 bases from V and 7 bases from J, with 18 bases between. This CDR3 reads CASSFERVPGEAFF. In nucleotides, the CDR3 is TGCGCCAGCAGTTTTGAGCGGGTTCCAGGTGAAGCTTTCTTT. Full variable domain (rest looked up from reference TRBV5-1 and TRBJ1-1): KAGVTQTPRYLIKTRGQQVTLSCSPISGHRSVSWYQQTPGQGLQFLFEYFSETQRNKGNFPGRFSGRQFSNSRSEMNVSTLELGDSALYLCASSFERVPGEAFFGQGTRLTVV.

CDR3 protein: CASSLVSGGYNEQFF. CDR3 nucleotides: TGTGCCAGCAGCTTGGTTAGCGGGGGTTACAATGAGCAGTTCTTC. The V gene is TRBV5-5, the J gene TRBJ2-1; 9 nucleotides line up with TRBD2. The length of the CDR3 is 15 residues. The J segment lost 4 bases and the V segment lost 0 bases, leaving 2 bases of the junction unmatched. The germline CDR1 and CDR2 sequences are SGHKS and YYEKEE (reference sequence).

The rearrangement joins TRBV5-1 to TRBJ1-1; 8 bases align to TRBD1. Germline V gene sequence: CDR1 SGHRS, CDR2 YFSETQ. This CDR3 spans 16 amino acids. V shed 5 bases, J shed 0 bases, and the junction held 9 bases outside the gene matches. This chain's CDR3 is CASSPQGATMNTEAFF. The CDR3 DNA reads TGCGCCAGCAGTCCCCAGGGGGCGACAATGAACACTGAAGCTTTCTTT.

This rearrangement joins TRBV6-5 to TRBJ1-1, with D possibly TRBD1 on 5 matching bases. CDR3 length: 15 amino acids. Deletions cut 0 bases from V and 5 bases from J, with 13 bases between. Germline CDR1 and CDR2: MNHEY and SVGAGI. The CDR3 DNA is TGTGCCAGCAGTTACTCAGCAGGGTTGGTGACTGAAGCTTTCTTT. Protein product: CASSYSAGLVTEAFF.

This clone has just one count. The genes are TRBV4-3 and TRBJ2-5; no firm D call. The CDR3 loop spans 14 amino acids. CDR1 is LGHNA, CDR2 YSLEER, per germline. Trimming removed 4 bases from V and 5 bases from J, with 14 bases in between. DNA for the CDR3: TGCGCCAGCAGCCTGGTACACTCGAAGGAGACCCAGTACTTC. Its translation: CASSLVHSKETQYF.

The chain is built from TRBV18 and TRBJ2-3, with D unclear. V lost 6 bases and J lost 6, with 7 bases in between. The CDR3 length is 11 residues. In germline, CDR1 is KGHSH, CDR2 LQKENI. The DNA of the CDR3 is TGTGCCAGCTCCGCAGCGGATACGCAGTATTTT. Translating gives CASSAADTQYF.

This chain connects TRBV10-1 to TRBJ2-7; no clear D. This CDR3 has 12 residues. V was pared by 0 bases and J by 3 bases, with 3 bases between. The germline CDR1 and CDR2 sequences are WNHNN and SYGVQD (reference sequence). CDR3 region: CASSESNYEQYF. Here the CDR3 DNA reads TGCGCCAGCAGTGAGTCTAACTACGAGCAGTACTTC.